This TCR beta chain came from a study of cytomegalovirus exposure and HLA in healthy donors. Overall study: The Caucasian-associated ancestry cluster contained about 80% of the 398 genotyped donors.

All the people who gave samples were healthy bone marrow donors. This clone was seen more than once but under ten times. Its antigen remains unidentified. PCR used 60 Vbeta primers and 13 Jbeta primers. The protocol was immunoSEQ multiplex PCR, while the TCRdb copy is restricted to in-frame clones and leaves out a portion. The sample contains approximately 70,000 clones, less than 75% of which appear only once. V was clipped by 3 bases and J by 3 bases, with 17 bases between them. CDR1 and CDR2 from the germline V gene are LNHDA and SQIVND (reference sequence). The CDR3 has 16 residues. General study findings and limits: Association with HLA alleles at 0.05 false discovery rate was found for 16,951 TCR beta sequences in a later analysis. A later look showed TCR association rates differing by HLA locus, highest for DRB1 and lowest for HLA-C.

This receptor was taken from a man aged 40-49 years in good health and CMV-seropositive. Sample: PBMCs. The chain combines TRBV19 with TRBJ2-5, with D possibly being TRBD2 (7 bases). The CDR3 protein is CASSMGAGAGEETQYF. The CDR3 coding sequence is TGTGCCAGTAGTATGGGGGCGGGGGCAGGGGAAGAGACCCAGTACTTC.